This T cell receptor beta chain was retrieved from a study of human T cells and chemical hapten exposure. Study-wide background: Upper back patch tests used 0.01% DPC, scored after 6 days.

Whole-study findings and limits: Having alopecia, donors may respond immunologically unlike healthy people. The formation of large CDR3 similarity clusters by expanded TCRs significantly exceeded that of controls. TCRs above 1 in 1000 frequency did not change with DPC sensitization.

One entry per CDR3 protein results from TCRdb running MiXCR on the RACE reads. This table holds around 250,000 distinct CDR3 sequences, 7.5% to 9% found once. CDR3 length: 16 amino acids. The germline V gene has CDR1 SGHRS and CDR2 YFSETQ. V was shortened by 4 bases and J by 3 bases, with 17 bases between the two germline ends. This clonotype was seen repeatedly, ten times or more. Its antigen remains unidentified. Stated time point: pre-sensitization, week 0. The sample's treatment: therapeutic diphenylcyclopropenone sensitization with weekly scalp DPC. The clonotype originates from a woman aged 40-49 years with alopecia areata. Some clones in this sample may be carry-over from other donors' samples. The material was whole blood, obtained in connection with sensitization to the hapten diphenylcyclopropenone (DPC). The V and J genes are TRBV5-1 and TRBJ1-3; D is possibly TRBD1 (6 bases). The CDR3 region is CASSLAGTLYGNTIYF. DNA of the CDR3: TGCGCCAGCAGCCTTGCCGGGACACTCTATGGAAACACCATATATTTT.